This TCR beta chain stems from a study of cytomegalovirus exposure and HLA in healthy donors. CDR1 is SGDLS and CDR2 is YYNGEE in the germline V gene. With 3 bases removed from V and 7 bases from J, the gap between germline ends came to 14 bases. The CDR3 length is 14 residues. Primers included in the PCR were 60 Vbeta and 13 Jbeta primers. TCRdb's copy holds only in-frame clones and misses some; the assay was immunoSEQ multiplex PCR. There are roughly 200,000 clones in the sample; more than 80% occur only once, and 0.6% to 0.7% lies in the top ten. This clonotype originated in a boy between 10 and 17 years old in good health and CMV-seronegative. The material sequenced was PBMCs. V usage is TRBV9 and J usage is TRBJ1-5; D is unclear. CDR3 in DNA: TGTGCCAGCAGCGGGACTGAGGGAAACCAGCCCCAGCATTTT. This codes for CASSGTEGNQPQHF.